Listed below are T cell receptor beta chains from one sample, sequenced in a study of cytomegalovirus exposure and HLA in healthy donors. The repertoire was sequenced with immunoSEQ multiplex PCR; TCRdb's copy has only in-frame clones and lacks some. In the table there are about 250,000 clones, around 87% of which are singletons. The sample comprised PBMCs. These receptors all stem from a man aged 18 to 29 in good health and CMV-seronegative. Both conserved end residues are part of each CDR3. Fields, in order: clone size, V gene, D gene, J gene, CDR3 protein, CDR3 DNA. The D gene is left open where the match is weak. Expanded clones get a size class; other rows say once, few or many, or leave the size out.

size: -
V: TRBV10-3
D: TRBD1
J: TRBJ2-1
CDR3: CAISGGDRVIHEQFF
DNA: TGTGCCATCAGTGGGGGGGACAGGGTGATCCATGAGCAGTTCTTC

size: -
V: TRBV7-9
D: -
J: TRBJ2-3
CDR3: CASSLEGLSDTQYF
DNA: TGTGCCAGCAGCTTAGAGGGACTCTCAGATACGCAGTATTTT

size: -
V: TRBV2
D: -
J: TRBJ2-7
CDR3: CASTLDSYSYEQYF
DNA: TGTGCCAGCACCCTGGACAGTTACTCCTACGAGCAGTACTTC

size: -
V: TRBV7-9
D: -
J: TRBJ2-7
CDR3: CASSLDPLWALSYEQYF
DNA: TGTGCCAGCAGCTTAGATCCGCTTTGGGCCCTCTCCTACGAGCAGTACTTC

size: once
V: TRBV27
D: -
J: TRBJ1-1
CDR3: CASSFNYGNTEAFF
DNA: TGTGCCAGCAGTTTTAACTACGGGAACACTGAAGCTTTCTTT

size: -
V: TRBV7-9
D: -
J: TRBJ2-2
CDR3: CASSARNTGELFF
DNA: TGTGCCAGCAGCGCGCGGAACACCGGGGAGCTGTTTTTT

size: -
V: TRBV4-1
D: -
J: TRBJ1-1
CDR3: CASSQVTGNTEAFF
DNA: TGCGCCAGCAGCCAAGTCACGGGGAACACTGAAGCTTTCTTT

size: -
V: TRBV6-1
D: TRBD1
J: TRBJ1-2
CDR3: CASSESSTGPYGYTF
DNA: TGTGCCAGCAGTGAATCCTCGACAGGGCCCTATGGCTACACCTTC

size: once
V: TRBV7-2
D: TRBD2
J: TRBJ2-1
CDR3: CASSYRDYLPYNEQFF
DNA: TGTGCCAGCAGTTACCGGGACTACCTTCCCTACAATGAGCAGTTCTTC

size: -
V: TRBV6-1
D: -
J: TRBJ2-1
CDR3: CAIPTGTHYNEQFF
DNA: TGTGCCATTCCAACCGGGACTCACTACAATGAGCAGTTCTTC

size: -
V: TRBV6-4
D: -
J: TRBJ1-5
CDR3: CASSINSNQPQHF
DNA: TGTGCCAGCAGTATTAATAGCAATCAGCCCCAGCATTTT

size: -
V: TRBV21-1
D: -
J: TRBJ1-6
CDR3: CASSKRDRGPNSPLHF
DNA: TGTGCCAGCAGCAAGAGGGACAGGGGCCCGAATTCACCCCTCCACTTT

size: few
V: TRBV23-1
D: -
J: TRBJ1-2
CDR3: CASTQGYEYGYTF
DNA: TGCGCCAGCACCCAGGGATACGAATATGGCTACACCTTC

size: -
V: TRBV29-1
D: -
J: TRBJ2-3
CDR3: CSVLSGWSGVGDTQYF
DNA: TGCAGCGTCCTATCGGGCTGGTCAGGGGTGGGAGATACGCAGTATTTT

size: -
V: TRBV19
D: TRBD1
J: TRBJ1-6
CDR3: CASSRDSLRPLHF
DNA: TGTGCCAGTAGTCGGGACAGCCTAAGGCCCCTCCACTTT

size: -
V: TRBV6-5
D: -
J: TRBJ2-7
CDR3: CATIKGEGHEQYF
DNA: TGTGCCACCATCAAAGGTGAGGGCCACGAGCAGTACTTC

size: -
V: TRBV30
D: TRBD1
J: TRBJ2-7
CDR3: CAWSDYADRAGGFRAQYF
DNA: TGTGCCTGGAGTGATTATGCGGATCGGGCAGGGGGCTTCCGGGCGCAGTACTTC